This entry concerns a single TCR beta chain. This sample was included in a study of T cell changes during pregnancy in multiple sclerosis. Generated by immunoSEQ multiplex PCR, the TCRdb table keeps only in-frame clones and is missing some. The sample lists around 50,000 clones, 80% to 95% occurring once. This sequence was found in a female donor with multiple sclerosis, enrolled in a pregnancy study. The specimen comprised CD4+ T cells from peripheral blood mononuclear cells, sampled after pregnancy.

The chain's CDR3 is CASSKGPGERGPYEQYF. In DNA form, the CDR3 reads TGTGCCAGCAGCAAAGGCCCCGGGGAGCGGGGGCCCTACGAGCAGTACTTC. The rearrangement joins TRBV21-1 to TRBJ2-7; TRBD2, as called in the table, went unchecked against the DNA. TRBV21-1 is reported as a pseudogene. CDR3 size: 17 residues.